A single sample gave rise to the 3 T cell receptor beta chains below, sequenced in a study of shared clonotypes between healthy human individuals. Selected positively for CCR7 and CD45RO-negative, naive CD8 cells excluded terminally differentiated effector memory CD45RA+ cells. Assay used: immunoSEQ multiplex PCR; TCRdb lists only in-frame clones, some missing. The sample lists over 2 million clones; over 85% were seen once. The sequenced sample consisted of naive CD8+ T cells sorted from blood. The receptors stem from a man aged 18 to 29 in good health.

The chain combines TRBV9 with TRBJ1-1; weak D call: TRBD1 (6 bases). V dropped 3 bases and J dropped 0 bases, with 15 bases sitting between them. Germline CDR1 reads SGDLS; CDR2 reads YYNGEE. The CDR3 totals 16 residues. The CDR3 region is CASSAYIGGMNTEAFF. The CDR3 region has the DNA TGTGCCAGCAGCGCATATATCGGGGGCATGAACACTGAAGCTTTCTTT.

The chain employs TRBV19 and TRBJ2-1; 7 nucleotides align to TRBD2. CDR1 is LNHDA and CDR2 is SQIVND in the germline V gene (reference sequence). Trimming cost V 5 bases and J 4 bases; bases outside gene matches: 11. The CDR3 is made up of 16 amino acids. The CDR3: CASSLQRGSSYNEQFF. The CDR3 DNA is TGTGCCAGTAGTCTACAGCGGGGATCTTCTTACAATGAGCAGTTCTTC.

The chain combines TRBV18 with TRBJ2-7; TRBD1 is a possible D gene (7 bases). Deletions cut 3 bases from V and 3 bases from J, with 21 bases between. Germline V lookup: CDR1 KGHSH, CDR2 LQKENI. The CDR3 is 17 residues long. This CDR3 is CASSPTPGQGGYYEQYF. The CDR3 DNA is TGTGCCAGCTCACCTACACCAGGGCAGGGGGGATACTACGAGCAGTACTTC.